This T cell receptor beta chain was sequenced for a study of T cells after somatic rescue of genetic block. The assay was immunoSEQ multiplex PCR, and TCRdb's table has in-frame clones only and misses some. The repertoire holds some 90,000 clones, with about 90% as singletons. The CDR3 is 14 amino acids. In germline, CDR1 is SGHTA, CDR2 FQGTGA. The V end lost 2 bases, the J end lost 1 base, and 8 bases lay between the germline ends. The count of this clone is one. The chain couples TRBV7-3 to TRBJ1-1; no definite D call. Material: peripheral blood mononuclear cells (PBMCs). The receptor was isolated from a woman aged 18-30 years. The CDR3 DNA follows: TGTGCCAGCAGCTTAGGCACTGGGAACACTGAAGCTTTCTTT. Translated: CASSLGTGNTEAFF.